The rows below give T cell receptor beta chains drawn from one sample of a study of shared clonotypes between healthy human individuals. The assay was immunoSEQ multiplex PCR, and TCRdb's table has in-frame clones only and misses some. The sample records some 1.5 million clones, roughly 96% being singletons. Material: naive CD4+ T cells sorted from blood. These receptor sequences come from a man aged 25-45 years in good health. The CDR3 runs from the conserved cysteine through the conserved F or W. The D gene is left open where the match is weak. A clone size is listed for some rows: how often the clone was seen (once, few, many), or a class if it is expanded.

J gene: TRBJ2-3; V gene: TRBV7-6; clone size: once; D gene: -; CDR3 DNA: TGTGCCAGCAGCTTAGGAGGGGTCGGGACAGATACGCAGTATTTT; CDR3 protein: CASSLGGVGTDTQYF
J gene: TRBJ2-3; V gene: TRBV7-9; clone size: -; D gene: -; CDR3 DNA: TGTGCCAGCAGCTTAGCAACAGGATACACAGATACGCAGTATTTT; CDR3 protein: CASSLATGYTDTQYF
J gene: TRBJ2-7; V gene: TRBV11-2; clone size: -; D gene: -; CDR3 DNA: TGTGCCAGCAGCTTAGATCAGATTCCTACCTACGAGCAGTACTTC; CDR3 protein: CASSLDQIPTYEQYF
J gene: TRBJ2-1; V gene: TRBV28; clone size: -; D gene: -; CDR3 DNA: TGTGCCAGCAGCATTAGCGGTAGCTCCTACAATGAGCAGTTCTTC; CDR3 protein: CASSISGSSYNEQFF
J gene: TRBJ2-1; V gene: TRBV30; clone size: -; D gene: TRBD2; CDR3 DNA: TGTGCCTGCGACCGGGTCCGGACCCACCCCTCCGCCGGGAGGAATGAGCAGTTCTTC; CDR3 protein: CACDRVRTHPSAGRNEQFF
J gene: TRBJ2-1; V gene: TRBV9; clone size: -; D gene: TRBD2; CDR3 DNA: TGTGCCAGCAGCGTAGGCGGGAGGGGCTCCTACAATGAGCAGTTCTTC; CDR3 protein: CASSVGGRGSYNEQFF
J gene: TRBJ2-3; V gene: TRBV25-1; clone size: -; D gene: TRBD2; CDR3 DNA: TGTGCCAGCAGTGAAATGGTGGGAGGGCCGACAGATACGCAGTATTTT; CDR3 protein: CASSEMVGGPTDTQYF
J gene: TRBJ1-1; V gene: TRBV6-6; clone size: -; D gene: -; CDR3 DNA: TGTGCCAGCAGTTACCCTGCCACTGGGGGGCCCACTGAAGCTTTCTTT; CDR3 protein: CASSYPATGGPTEAFF
J gene: TRBJ1-1; V gene: TRBV7-6; clone size: -; D gene: TRBD1; CDR3 DNA: TGTGCCAGCAGTCTTGACAGGGTCGACACTGAAGCTTTCTTT; CDR3 protein: CASSLDRVDTEAFF
J gene: TRBJ2-3; V gene: TRBV10-3; clone size: -; D gene: TRBD1; CDR3 DNA: TGTGCCACTGAGACAGGGAGTAGCACAGATACGCAGTATTTT; CDR3 protein: CATETGSSTDTQYF